This T cell receptor (beta chain) is from a study of T cells in Graves' hyperthyroidism and ophthalmopathy (dated by TCRdb to the late 2010s). Looking at the study overall: Peripheral blood was sampled at the time of initial diagnosis, prior to any treatment. To identify TCR V-J signatures that set the groups apart, the researchers used a discovery cohort of more than 95 patients, made up of 43 with Graves' ophthalmopathy and 57 with stable Graves' hyperthyroidism. Prospective prediction of ophthalmopathy was tested in an independent validation cohort consisting of about 20 hyperthyroidism patients and 15 to 17 patients who later progressed to ophthalmopathy. The 100 or so discovery patients were divided at random into training and test sets in a 7:3 ratio. Thyroid tissue and blood T-cell repertoires from about six Graves' hyperthyroidism patients were also compared in the study. After sampling, hyperthyroidism patients received methimazole starting at 30 mg daily, and ophthalmopathy patients received high-dose intravenous methylprednisolone. The paper describes TCR Vbeta CDR3 sequencing of 135 peripheral blood samples, made up of fewer than 50 ophthalmopathy patients, roughly 80 hyperthyroidism patients and around 17 progressor patients.

The paper's findings and limits, for the study overall: In cross-validation, a model built on a 13 V-J signature told ophthalmopathy apart from stable hyperthyroidism with under 90% sensitivity and about 81% specificity, and in testing the same model reached 80%/75%. Sample size was not statistically predetermined, and investigators were not blinded to group allocation. Most expanded thyroid clonotypes (frequency above 0.001) were also detected in blood, a finding suggesting that blood repertoires may reflect thyroid immune responses. In validation, progression to ophthalmopathy was predicted by the model with roughly 69% sensitivity and under 85% specificity, a median of approximately 7.1 months before onset.

In the case of this clonotype: There is no known antigen for this receptor. Base qualities are not recorded, but no much larger clone differs from it by a single base.

The TCR beta CDR3 regions were amplified from the RNA transcripts. The first round of RT-PCR for the TCR CDR3 was performed with the HTBI primer set and the Qiagen OneStep RT-PCR kit. A second multiplex PCR round built the libraries, followed by size selection and purification. Sequencing of the libraries was done on an Illumina HiSeq2000 using paired-end 100 bp reads. As for the original processing: SOAPnuke was used to process the raw data, removing reads that contained adapters or uncalled bases, had a mean Phred below 15, or lacked an exact match to the constant primer or identifier. High-quality paired reads were merged using COPE v1.2.5, and each unique nucleotide sequence was defined as a clonotype. MiTCR v1.1 was used to align clonotypes to the IMGT TRBV, TRBD and TRBJ reference segments. The analysis was restricted to V-J combinations with a frequency above 0.0001, which together covered 99.2% of the repertoires. The TCS score was defined as the ratio of F50 (clonal expansion) to E x V (chaos), calculated using BLOSUM62-based TCRdist between CDR3 peptides within each V-J. Welch's t-statistics and random forest reduced 450 to 600 V-J features to around 14, which were used in a naive Bayes classifier (R e1071). The similarity between thyroid and blood repertoires was quantified using the Morisita-Horn index. Clones were called with MiXCR by TCRdb after fastp trimmed the public reads at Q25, and only in-frame beta chains were retained. Identical CDR3 proteins give one entry, which carries the most common genes and DNA. The V and J calls reflect TCRdb's pipeline rather than the authors' work. The sample table holds about 840,000 distinct CDR3 sequences, of which 35% to 45% were seen once. Jointly, the top ten make up 7% to 10% of the sample.

Stable Graves' hyperthyroidism was defined as no progression to ophthalmopathy during 18 months of follow-up. Hyperthyroidism patients were newly diagnosed, had a disease duration of under 2 months, and were aged 18 to 65 years. Any patient with an uncontrolled infection, another autoimmune disease, pregnancy or lactation was excluded. Clinical symptoms, serum thyroxine and TRAb, thyroid ultrasound, and orbital computed tomography formed the basis for the diagnoses. PBMCs were isolated from more than 9 ml of fresh peripheral blood by Ficoll-Paque density gradient centrifugation. Total RNA was extracted using Trizol reagent, and RNA quality was assessed on an Agilent 2100 Bioanalyzer. The CDR3, cysteine through phenylalanine, is 12 amino acids long. Only the CDR3 portion is preserved as DNA: 36 bases, with reading frame beginning at the first base. Looking up the germline V gene (reference sequence) yields CDR1 LNHDA and CDR2 SQIVND. The junction carries 15 bases between V and J, which are trimmed by 11 bases and 5 bases respectively.

Source material: blood. The clonotype originates from a man younger than 30 with Graves' hyperthyroidism. The chain was built from TRBV19 and TRBJ1-1; no D gene can be assigned with confidence. The CDR3 protein: CAHTAGITEAFF. The base sequence is TGTGCCCATACAGCGGGGATAACTGAAGCTTTCTTT.